One and the same sample provided the 28 T cell receptor beta chains below, sequenced in a study of human T cells and chemical hapten exposure. Time point given: patch test 1, 2 weeks after DPC sensitization. Regarding treatment: therapeutic diphenylcyclopropenone sensitization with weekly scalp DPC. TCRdb itself ran the RACE reads through MiXCR, one entry per CDR3 protein. The sample includes roughly 120,000 distinct CDR3 sequences, around 13% of them seen just once. Source: whole blood, taken in connection with sensitization to the hapten diphenylcyclopropenone (DPC). These receptors were taken from a man aged 18-30 years with alopecia areata. Some clones in this sample may be carry-over from other donors' samples.

This clonotype was counted a few times. This chain connects TRBV19 to TRBJ1-1; D unresolved. CDR1 is LNHDA and CDR2 is SQIVND in the germline V gene (reference sequence). The V gene lost 3 bases and the J gene lost 2 bases, with 10 bases spanning the gap. The CDR3 totals 14 residues. The CDR3 sequence: CASSISDGNTEAFF. The CDR3 DNA reads TGTGCCAGTAGTATTTCCGACGGTAACACTGAAGCTTTCTTT.

The chain combines TRBV29-1 with TRBJ2-5; D is uncertain. This CDR3 is 13 amino acids long. Germline CDR1 SQVTM, CDR2 ANQGSEA. V was pared by 4 bases and J by 1 base, with 10 bases between. CDR3 protein: CSVAGRAQETQYF. CDR3 sequence (DNA): TGCAGCGTTGCGGGCAGAGCCCAAGAGACCCAGTACTTC. Full variable domain (outside the CDR3, taken from reference TRBV29-1 and TRBJ2-5): SAVISQKPSRDICQRGTSLTIQCQVDSQVTMMFWYRQQPGQSLTLIATANQGSEATYESGFVIDKFPISRPNLTFSTLTVSNMSPEDSSIYLCSVAGRAQETQYFGPGTRLLVL.

The sample holds many counts of this clonotype. The rearrangement links TRBV7-3 to TRBJ2-3; D is perhaps TRBD1 (6 bases). The germline V gene has CDR1 SGHTA and CDR2 FQGTGA. The CDR3 totals 17 residues. Trimming took 5 bases from V and 1 from J, leaving 19 bases between them. This chain's CDR3 is CASSANVRGEGTDTQYF. The CDR3 nucleotides are TGTGCCAGCAGCGCCAACGTCAGGGGCGAGGGCACAGATACGCAGTATTTT.

The sample holds one count of this clonotype. This rearrangement joins TRBV20-1 to TRBJ2-7; the match to TRBD1 covers 10 bases. The V segment lost 5 bases and the J segment 6 bases; nucleotides outside the gene matches: 10. This CDR3 is 14 amino acids long. CDR1 DFQATT and CDR2 SNEGSKA come from the germline V gene (reference sequence). CDR3 DNA: TGCAGTGCTCGTCCCGACAGGGGGCTATCCGAGCAGTACTTC. This translates into CSARPDRGLSEQYF.

A word on this clonotype: The germline gene is not matched at one end of the junction; a read error may be the cause. V gene TRBV9 combines with J gene TRBJ2-3; D ambiguous. Germline lookup yields CDR1 SGDLS and CDR2 YYNGEE. CDR3 length: 13 amino acids. The CDR3, as DNA: TGTGCGAGCAGCGTGACTTACACAGATACGCAGTATTTT. As protein: CASSVTYTDTQYF.

There are many counts of this clonotype. The chain is built from TRBV7-8 and TRBJ1-2; no reliable D call. The length of the CDR3 is 17 residues. The V end lost 5 bases, the J end lost 3 bases, and 22 bases lay between the germline ends. The V gene's germline CDR1 is SGHVS and CDR2 FQNEAQ. For the CDR3, the DNA is TGTGCCAGCAGCCCATACCCGGCGGGAGGCTTCGACTATGGCTACACCTTC. As protein: CASSPYPAGGFDYGYTF.

This clonotype was picked up a small number of times. The genes are TRBV4-3 and TRBJ1-2; no reliable D call. The V and J ends lost 2 bases and 2 bases respectively, with 12 bases between them. CDR1 LGHNA and CDR2 YSLEER come from the germline V gene. The CDR3 runs to 15 residues. The CDR3 here is CASSQIPGLNYGYTF. CDR3 coding DNA: TGCGCCAGCAGCCAAATACCAGGACTCAACTATGGCTACACCTTC.

This clonotype was detected ten times or more. Here the CDR3 reads CASSPVSSYAETQYF. The CDR3 region has the DNA TGTGCCAGCAGCCCAGTGAGTAGCTACGCAGAGACCCAGTACTTC. The rearrangement links TRBV7-2 to TRBJ2-5; D ambiguous. The ends were cut back, 5 bases at V and 4 bases at J, with 17 bases in the middle. CDR3 size: 15 residues. Germline CDR1 SGHTA, CDR2 FQGNSA.

The CDR3 sequence is CASSLGQLYEQYF. CDR3 coding DNA: TGTGCCAGCAGTCTCGGACAGCTCTACGAGCAGTACTTC. V is TRBV28 and J is TRBJ2-7; a weak D match, TRBD1 (6 bases). CDR1 is MDHEN and CDR2 is SYDVKM in the germline V gene. The CDR3 has 13 residues. Trimming removed 5 bases at V and 3 bases at J, with 11 bases between.

CDR3 sequence (DNA): TGCAGTGCTAGAGATTGGGATGAGCAGTTCTTC. Amino acid sequence: CSARDWDEQFF. The rearrangement joins TRBV20-1 to TRBJ2-1; no clear D gene. V lost 0 bases and J lost 8, with 5 bases in between. This CDR3 has 11 amino acids. Germline assignment: CDR1 DFQATT and CDR2 SNEGSKA (reference sequence).

The CDR3 coding sequence is TGCAGTGCTAGACGTGGGTGGCAAGAGACCCAGTACTTC. It specifies CSARRGWQETQYF. V usage is TRBV20-1 and J usage is TRBJ2-5; no reliable D call. CDR1 and CDR2 from the germline V gene are DFQATT and SNEGSKA (reference sequence). CDR3 length: 13 residues. Trimming shortened V by 2 bases and J by 2 bases, and 9 bases separated the two germline ends.

The table lists this clonotype with many counts. The chain employs TRBV28 and TRBJ2-5, with no clear D. Germline-derived CDR1 and CDR2 are MDHEN and SYDVKM. There are 15 residues in the CDR3. V was cut by 2 bases and J by 6 bases, with 16 bases left in between. The DNA for the CDR3 is TGTGCCAGCAGTTTAGAGGCCCGGATGGAAAAGACCCAGTACTTC. Its protein product is CASSLEARMEKTQYF.

V usage is TRBV18 and J usage is TRBJ2-7; D might be TRBD1 (6 bases). Per the germline V gene, CDR1 is KGHSH and CDR2 is LQKENI. The germline V and J ends were trimmed by 6 bases and 0 bases, with 12 bases remaining between them. The CDR3 totals 14 residues. CDR3: CASSGTHNSYEQYV. CDR3 sequence (DNA): TGTGCCAGCTCCGGGACACATAACTCCTACGAGCAGTACGTC.

This clonotype showed up just a few times. The V and J genes are TRBV18 and TRBJ2-7; D is possibly TRBD1 (5 bases). V lost 2 bases, J lost 2 bases, and 10 bases lay in between. CDR1 is KGHSH and CDR2 is LQKENI in the germline V gene. The CDR3 is made up of 14 amino acids. CDR3 sequence reads: CASSPGAPTYEQYF. For the CDR3, the DNA is TGTGCCAGCTCACCAGGGGCGCCCACCTACGAGCAGTACTTC.

The chain couples TRBV20-1 to TRBJ1-2, with no clear D. The germline V gene encodes CDR1 DFQATT and CDR2 SNEGSKA (reference sequence). V lost 3 bases to trimming and J lost 1 base, with 9 bases between them. The CDR3 loop spans 13 amino acids. CDR3 sequence (DNA): TGCAGTGCTAGCCCAGATATTAACTATGGCTACACCTTC. Encoded protein: CSASPDINYGYTF.

This rearrangement joins TRBV25-1 to TRBJ1-6; no clear D. This CDR3 contains 13 residues. CDR1 is MGHDK and CDR2 is SYGVNS in the germline V gene. V was trimmed by 5 bases and J by 9 bases, leaving 11 bases between them. Written as DNA, the CDR3 is TGTGCCAGCAGTAGGTTGGGTGGTTCACCCCTCCACTTT. Residues: CASSRLGGSPLHF.

In its sample, this clonotype was seen a few times. The chain employs TRBV28 and TRBJ2-7; 8 bases are shared with TRBD1. Germline CDR1 MDHEN, CDR2 SYDVKM. With 4 bases clipped from V and 2 bases from J, the junction kept 4 bases outside the gene matches. The CDR3 covers 14 residues. The DNA for the CDR3 is TGTGCCAGCAGTTCATGGGACAGGCCCTACGAGCAGTACTTC. It is translated as CASSSWDRPYEQYF. Full variable domain (remainder filled in from reference TRBV28 and TRBJ2-7): DVKVTQSSRYLVKRTGEKVFLECVQDMDHENMFWYRQDPGLGLRLIYFSYDVKMKEKGDIPEGYSVSREKKERFSLILESASTNQTSMYLCASSSWDRPYEQYFGPGTRLTVT.

This chain connects TRBV6-4 to TRBJ2-2; tentatively, D is TRBD1 or TRBD2 (5 bases each). Germline V gene data show CDR1 as MRHNA and CDR2 as SNTAGT. The CDR3 runs 13 residues. With 2 bases removed from V and 6 bases from J, the gap between germline ends came to 7 bases. CDR3 sequence reads: CASSDRDPGELFF. CDR3 nucleotides: TGTGCCAGCAGTGACAGGGACCCCGGGGAGCTGTTTTTT.

This clonotype came up a few times. The DNA for the CDR3 is TGTGCCAGCAGTAGGACTAGGGGGTACAATGAGCAGTTCTTC. Amino acid sequence: CASSRTRGYNEQFF. The chain is built from TRBV6-5 and TRBJ2-1; the D gene is possibly TRBD2 (7 bases). CDR3 length equals 14 residues. Germline V gene sequence: CDR1 MNHEY, CDR2 SVGAGI. Between the trimmed V and J ends, which lost 5 bases and 4 bases, there was a span of 12 bases.

The chain recombines TRBV6-2 or TRBV6-3 with TRBJ2-1, with TRBD1 identical over 8 bases. The CDR3 has 15 amino acids. Trimming cost V 5 bases and J 2 bases; bases outside gene matches: 5. Germline loops: CDR1 MNHEY, CDR2 SVGEGT. In DNA, the CDR3 is TGTGCCAGCAGTCCGGACAGGGAACCCTACAATGAGCAGTTCTTC. This sequence encodes CASSPDREPYNEQFF.

This clonotype was observed a handful of times. V gene TRBV7-3 combines with J gene TRBJ1-2; D gene ambiguous. V lost 1 base, J lost 8 bases, and 11 bases lay in between. Germline V lookup: CDR1 SGHTA, CDR2 FQGTGA. CDR3 length equals 13 residues. CDR3 sequence reads: CASSLNRVRGYTF. CDR3 nucleotides: TGTGCCAGCAGCTTAAACCGGGTACGGGGCTACACCTTC.

CDR3 nucleotide sequence: TGCGCCAGCAGCCGTTGGGTGGCAGGGGACACCGGGGAGCTGTTTTTT. Translating it yields CASSRWVAGDTGELFF. The chain employs TRBV5-1 and TRBJ2-2; tentatively, D is TRBD1 (6 bases). Germline CDR1 reads SGHRS; CDR2 reads YFSETQ. The V and J ends lost 4 bases and 3 bases respectively, with 16 bases between them. CDR3 length equals 16 residues.

The chain employs TRBV7-7 and TRBJ2-3; D could derive from TRBD1 or TRBD2 (5 bases each). Germline assignment: CDR1 SSHAT and CDR2 FNYEAQ (reference sequence). Trimming shortened V by 7 bases and J by 0 bases, and 14 bases separated the two germline ends. This CDR3 is built from 15 residues. CDR3 sequence reads: CASIPIRGSTDTQYF. The CDR3 nucleotides read TGTGCCAGCATCCCTATACGGGGCAGCACAGATACGCAGTATTTT.

This rearrangement joins TRBV7-9 to TRBJ2-5; 8 bases are shared with TRBD2. The CDR3 loop spans 15 amino acids. Germline CDR1 is SEHNR and CDR2 is FQNEAQ (reference sequence). With 4 bases clipped from V and 7 bases from J, the junction kept 11 bases outside the gene matches. The chain's CDR3 is CASSSSRGGLGTQYF. DNA of the CDR3: TGTGCCAGCAGCTCTAGCCGGGGGGGCCTTGGGACCCAGTACTTC.

This clonotype was counted only a few times. V and J are TRBV3-1 and TRBJ2-1; D is ambiguous. CDR1 LGHDT and CDR2 YNNKEL come from the germline V gene (reference sequence). The CDR3 loop spans 15 amino acids. Trimming removed 0 bases from V and 0 bases from J, with 6 bases in between. CDR3 bases: TGTGCCAGCAGCCAAGACCATAGCTCCTACAATGAGCAGTTCTTC. Translation gives CASSQDHSSYNEQFF.

In this sample, this clonotype turned up a few times. The J gene is TRBJ2-7, the V gene TRBV6-1; D is uncertain. The V gene's germline CDR1 is MNHNS and CDR2 SASEGT. The V end was cut by 1 base, the J end by 3 bases, with 10 bases between. The CDR3 runs to 14 residues. The CDR3 DNA reads as TGTGCCAGCAGTGAAGTTGGGCTATACTACGAGCAGTACGTC. Its protein is CASSEVGLYYEQYV.

This sequence joins TRBV7-9 and TRBJ2-3; D remains ambiguous. The germline CDR1 and CDR2 sequences are SEHNR and FQNEAQ (reference sequence). CDR3 length equals 14 residues. V was trimmed by 0 bases and J by 4 bases, leaving 8 bases between them. CDR3 residues: CASSLAGFPDTQYF. The CDR3 coding sequence is TGTGCCAGCAGCTTAGCAGGGTTCCCAGATACGCAGTATTTT.

J is TRBJ2-5 and V is TRBV6-5, with 9 bases lining up with TRBD2. The trim removed 1 base at V and 6 bases at J, leaving 6 bases unmatched. CDR3 size: 15 residues. Germline CDR1 is MNHEY and CDR2 is SVGAGI. The CDR3 here is CASSYFERGAKTQYF. The CDR3, as DNA: TGTGCCAGCAGTTACTTCGAGCGGGGGGCCAAGACCCAGTACTTC.